The 4 T cell receptor beta chains presented below share a single source sample, sequenced in a study of cytotoxic CD8 clonotypes in ibrutinib-treated CLL. Profiling relied on immunoSEQ multiplex PCR, and the TCRdb table lists in-frame clones only, not all of them. This sample has approximately 150,000 clones, with roughly four fifths found just once. The source material was PBMCs, sampled after 24 months of ibrutinib treatment. These receptors originate from a human donor with chronic lymphocytic leukemia.

The J gene is TRBJ1-6, the V gene TRBV6-1; TRBD1 agrees at 7 bases. Losses at the gene ends were 6 bases for V and 11 bases for J; bases not matched to a gene: 10. This CDR3 spans 14 amino acids. The V gene's germline CDR1 is MNHNS and CDR2 SASEGT. In DNA, the CDR3 is TGTGCCAGCAGCCTACCAGGACAGGCTGCACCCCTCCACTTT. It yields the protein CASSLPGQAAPLHF.

This clone occurred once. This chain uses TRBV9 with TRBJ2-7; 11 positions agree with TRBD1. The junction had 6 bases not matched to a gene; V was cut back by 0 bases and J by 4 bases. The CDR3 has 16 residues. The germline CDR1 and CDR2 sequences are SGDLS and YYNGEE. Here the CDR3 DNA reads TGTGCCAGCAGCGTAGCAGGACAGGGGGCGCATTACGAGCAGTACTTC. This gives the protein CASSVAGQGAHYEQYF.

The V gene is TRBV5-8, the J gene TRBJ2-1, with D possibly matching TRBD1 (5 bases). In germline, CDR1 is SGHTS, CDR2 YDEGEE. The CDR3 spans 10 residues. As DNA, the CDR3 is TGTAGTCAGGGTTACAATGAGCAGTTCTTC. It encodes CSQGYNEQFF.

The chain joins TRBV4-3 to TRBJ2-7; TRBD1 aligns across 9 bases. The CDR3 extends over 16 amino acids. Germline V gene sequence: CDR1 LGHNA, CDR2 YSLEER. The ends lost 0 bases at V and 1 base at J; junction bases unmatched: 4. The CDR3 sequence is CASSQDLDRGSYEQYF. The DNA for the CDR3 is TGCGCCAGCAGCCAAGATTTGGACAGGGGTTCCTACGAGCAGTACTTC.